These T cell receptor beta chains were read from a single sample in a study of CD4 T cells in relation to SARS-CoV-2 and coronaviruses. No antigen has been assigned to these receptors. Data came from immunoSEQ multiplex PCR; TCRdb stores just in-frame clones and leaves some out. Among just over 25,000 clones listed, 65% to 85% were seen once. The sequenced sample was CD4+ T cells from PBMCs, cultured in vitro. The receptors shown here come from a human donor in good health. CDR3s include the opening cysteine and the closing phenylalanine or tryptophan. The D gene is left open where the match is weak. Not every row has a clone size; where given, it reads once, few, many or a size class.

d_call: .
v_call: TRBV9
j_call: TRBJ1-5
clone_size: .
cdr3_aa: CASSLGQNSNQPQHF
cdr3_nt: TGTGCCAGCAGCCTAGGACAGAATAGCAATCAGCCCCAGCATTTT

d_call: .
v_call: TRBV5-1
j_call: TRBJ2-1
clone_size: .
cdr3_aa: CASSLALNEQFF
cdr3_nt: TGCGCCAGCAGCTTGGCTCTTAATGAGCAGTTCTTC

d_call: .
v_call: TRBV19
j_call: TRBJ2-1
clone_size: few
cdr3_aa: CASSNTQDSYNEQFF
cdr3_nt: TGTGCCAGTAGTAACACACAGGACTCCTACAATGAGCAGTTCTTC

d_call: TRBD2
v_call: TRBV4-3
j_call: TRBJ2-3
clone_size: .
cdr3_aa: CASSQELAGDVDTQYF
cdr3_nt: TGCGCCAGCAGCCAAGAGCTAGCGGGAGATGTGGATACGCAGTATTTT

d_call: TRBD2
v_call: TRBV7-2
j_call: TRBJ2-1
clone_size: .
cdr3_aa: CASSLARDYLNEQFF
cdr3_nt: TGTGCCAGCAGCTTAGCCCGGGACTACCTGAATGAGCAGTTCTTC

d_call: .
v_call: TRBV30
j_call: TRBJ2-7
clone_size: .
cdr3_aa: CAWSVRYEQYF
cdr3_nt: TGTGCCTGGAGTGTAAGGTACGAGCAGTACTTC

d_call: .
v_call: TRBV6-2/TRBV6-3
j_call: TRBJ1-1
clone_size: .
cdr3_aa: CASSYLPNTEAFF
cdr3_nt: TGTGCCAGCAGTTATTTACCGAACACTGAAGCTTTCTTT

d_call: TRBD1
v_call: TRBV5-6
j_call: TRBJ2-3
clone_size: .
cdr3_aa: CASSLYGTGDLQYF
cdr3_nt: TGTGCCAGCAGCCTTTACGGGACAGGGGACCTGCAGTATTTT

d_call: .
v_call: TRBV30
j_call: TRBJ1-6
clone_size: few
cdr3_aa: CAWRSGQDSPLHF
cdr3_nt: TGTGCCTGGAGGTCGGGGCAAGATTCACCCCTCCACTTT

d_call: TRBD2
v_call: TRBV27
j_call: TRBJ2-3
clone_size: .
cdr3_aa: CASSPSTSGRRPGADTQYF
cdr3_nt: TGTGCCAGCAGTCCGTCTACTAGCGGGAGACGACCGGGGGCAGATACGCAGTATTTT

d_call: TRBD2
v_call: TRBV19
j_call: TRBJ2-1
clone_size: few
cdr3_aa: CASYGGLADNEQFF
cdr3_nt: TGTGCCAGTTACGGGGGACTAGCGGACAATGAGCAGTTCTTC

d_call: .
v_call: TRBV5-4
j_call: TRBJ2-3
clone_size: .
cdr3_aa: CASSPGQSTDTQYF
cdr3_nt: TGTGCCAGCAGCCCCGGACAGAGCACAGATACGCAGTATTTT

d_call: .
v_call: TRBV12-3/TRBV12-4
j_call: TRBJ1-2
clone_size: .
cdr3_aa: CASSFRANYGYTF
cdr3_nt: TGTGCCAGCAGTTTCAGGGCTAACTATGGCTACACCTTC

d_call: TRBD1
v_call: TRBV10-3
j_call: TRBJ1-1
clone_size: .
cdr3_aa: CAISGDSRRTEAFF
cdr3_nt: TGTGCCATCAGTGGGGACAGCCGAAGGACTGAAGCTTTCTTT

d_call: TRBD2
v_call: TRBV9
j_call: TRBJ2-7
clone_size: .
cdr3_aa: CASSATSGRGYEQYF
cdr3_nt: TGTGCCAGCAGCGCGACTAGCGGGAGAGGATACGAGCAGTACTTC

d_call: TRBD1
v_call: TRBV29-1
j_call: TRBJ1-1
clone_size: .
cdr3_aa: CSAGQGTEAFF
cdr3_nt: TGCAGCGCAGGACAGGGCACTGAAGCTTTCTTT

d_call: .
v_call: TRBV9
j_call: TRBJ2-1
clone_size: .
cdr3_aa: CASSPLERWGNNEQFF
cdr3_nt: TGTGCCAGCAGCCCCTTGGAGAGGTGGGGGAACAATGAGCAGTTCTTC

d_call: .
v_call: TRBV29-1
j_call: TRBJ1-4
clone_size: .
cdr3_aa: CSAEEGGREKLFF
cdr3_nt: TGCAGCGCCGAGGAAGGGGGTAGGGAAAAACTGTTTTTT

d_call: TRBD2
v_call: TRBV19
j_call: TRBJ2-7
clone_size: .
cdr3_aa: CASSIPTSGDYEQYF
cdr3_nt: TGTGCCAGTAGTATCCCGACTAGCGGAGACTACGAGCAGTACTTC

d_call: .
v_call: TRBV19
j_call: TRBJ2-6
clone_size: few
cdr3_aa: CASSFPGHLSGANVLTF
cdr3_nt: TGTGCCAGTAGCTTCCCGGGACACCTCTCTGGGGCCAACGTCCTGACTTTC

d_call: TRBD1
v_call: TRBV5-1
j_call: TRBJ2-7
clone_size: .
cdr3_aa: CASSSLDRGPPYEQYF
cdr3_nt: TGCGCCAGCAGCTCCCTGGACAGGGGGCCTCCATACGAGCAGTACTTC

d_call: TRBD1
v_call: TRBV2
j_call: TRBJ1-2
clone_size: few
cdr3_aa: CASTPDREYGYTF
cdr3_nt: TGTGCCAGCACCCCAGACAGGGAGTATGGCTACACCTTC

d_call: .
v_call: TRBV18
j_call: TRBJ2-2
clone_size: .
cdr3_aa: CASSIQRGANTGELFF
cdr3_nt: TGTGCCAGCTCAATTCAGAGGGGCGCGAACACCGGGGAGCTGTTTTTT

d_call: .
v_call: TRBV21-1
j_call: TRBJ2-1
clone_size: .
cdr3_aa: CARMTSGSTEQFF
cdr3_nt: TGTGCCAGGATGACTAGCGGGAGTACTGAGCAGTTCTTC

d_call: TRBD1
v_call: TRBV19
j_call: TRBJ2-1
clone_size: .
cdr3_aa: CASSGTGSNEQFF
cdr3_nt: TGTGCCAGTAGCGGGACAGGGTCCAATGAGCAGTTCTTC

d_call: .
v_call: TRBV7-2
j_call: TRBJ1-2
clone_size: .
cdr3_aa: CASSLQRNNYGYTF
cdr3_nt: TGTGCCAGCAGCTTACAGAGAAATAACTATGGCTACACCTTC

d_call: .
v_call: TRBV7-2
j_call: TRBJ2-7
clone_size: .
cdr3_aa: CASSSMGAGYEQYF
cdr3_nt: TGTGCCAGCAGCTCCATGGGAGCGGGCTACGAGCAGTACTTC

d_call: .
v_call: TRBV12-3/TRBV12-4
j_call: TRBJ1-1
clone_size: .
cdr3_aa: CASNDNGNTEAFF
cdr3_nt: TGTGCCAGCAACGATAATGGGAACACTGAAGCTTTCTTT

d_call: .
v_call: TRBV7-9
j_call: TRBJ2-7
clone_size: .
cdr3_aa: CASSETGDEQYF
cdr3_nt: TGTGCCAGCAGCGAAACCGGGGACGAGCAGTACTTC

d_call: .
v_call: TRBV7-9
j_call: TRBJ1-2
clone_size: few
cdr3_aa: CASSFEGQGDGYTF
cdr3_nt: TGTGCCAGCAGCTTCGAGGGGCAGGGTGATGGCTACACCTTC

d_call: TRBD2
v_call: TRBV6-2/TRBV6-3
j_call: TRBJ2-2
clone_size: .
cdr3_aa: CASSPRTSGSENTGELFF
cdr3_nt: TGTGCCAGCAGCCCCAGGACTAGCGGGAGCGAGAACACCGGGGAGCTGTTTTTT

d_call: .
v_call: TRBV6-1
j_call: TRBJ2-7
clone_size: few
cdr3_aa: CASSDEGPTYEQYF
cdr3_nt: TGTGCCAGCAGTGACGAGGGGCCAACCTACGAGCAGTACTTC

d_call: .
v_call: TRBV19
j_call: TRBJ1-6
clone_size: .
cdr3_aa: CASSIRELSGSPLHF
cdr3_nt: TGTGCCAGTAGTATCCGGGAATTAAGCGGTTCACCCCTCCACTTT

d_call: TRBD2
v_call: TRBV14
j_call: TRBJ2-1
clone_size: .
cdr3_aa: CASSQDLPGLAGGSNEQFF
cdr3_nt: TGTGCCAGCAGCCAAGATCTTCCCGGGCTAGCGGGGGGGTCCAATGAGCAGTTCTTC

d_call: .
v_call: TRBV24-1
j_call: TRBJ2-1
clone_size: .
cdr3_aa: CATSAGVEQFF
cdr3_nt: TGTGCCACCAGCGCAGGGGTTGAGCAGTTCTTC

d_call: .
v_call: TRBV2
j_call: TRBJ1-2
clone_size: .
cdr3_aa: CASSLKGGYGYTF
cdr3_nt: TGTGCCAGCAGCCTGAAGGGAGGGTATGGCTACACCTTC

d_call: .
v_call: TRBV9
j_call: TRBJ2-1
clone_size: .
cdr3_aa: CASSVVPAMGYNEQFF
cdr3_nt: TGTGCCAGCAGCGTAGTTCCGGCCATGGGGTACAATGAGCAGTTCTTC

d_call: TRBD1
v_call: TRBV18
j_call: TRBJ2-7
clone_size: .
cdr3_aa: CASSRTGSSYEQYF
cdr3_nt: TGTGCCAGCTCGCGGACAGGAAGCTCCTACGAGCAGTACTTC

d_call: .
v_call: TRBV4-1
j_call: TRBJ1-1
clone_size: .
cdr3_aa: CASSQGRGQNTEAFF
cdr3_nt: TGCGCCAGCAGCCAAGGGAGGGGCCAGAACACTGAAGCTTTCTTT

d_call: .
v_call: TRBV6-5
j_call: TRBJ1-1
clone_size: .
cdr3_aa: CASSSLRQETSKEAFF
cdr3_nt: TGTGCCAGCAGTTCCCTGAGACAGGAGACATCTAAGGAAGCTTTCTTT

d_call: .
v_call: TRBV5-4
j_call: TRBJ1-2
clone_size: .
cdr3_aa: CASSLFLTNYGYTF
cdr3_nt: TGTGCCAGCAGCTTGTTCCTGACTAACTATGGCTACACCTTC

d_call: .
v_call: TRBV7-6
j_call: TRBJ2-5
clone_size: .
cdr3_aa: CASSLEVQIQYQETQYF
cdr3_nt: TGTGCCAGCAGCTTAGAGGTGCAGATACAGTACCAAGAGACCCAGTACTTC

d_call: TRBD1
v_call: TRBV2
j_call: TRBJ2-7
clone_size: .
cdr3_aa: CASSEAGTGNEQYF
cdr3_nt: TGTGCCAGCAGTGAAGCGGGGACAGGGAACGAGCAGTACTTC

d_call: .
v_call: TRBV5-8
j_call: TRBJ2-1
clone_size: few
cdr3_aa: CASSLGGGDSYNEQFF
cdr3_nt: TGTGCCAGCAGCTTGGGGGGGGGCGACTCCTACAATGAGCAGTTCTTC

d_call: .
v_call: TRBV7-9
j_call: TRBJ2-3
clone_size: .
cdr3_aa: CASSLSGSTDTQYF
cdr3_nt: TGTGCCAGCAGCTTAAGCGGCAGCACAGATACGCAGTATTTT

d_call: .
v_call: TRBV4-1
j_call: TRBJ2-1
clone_size: .
cdr3_aa: CASSQALAGRAHEQFF
cdr3_nt: TGCGCCAGCAGCCAAGCTCTGGCGGGGCGGGCCCATGAGCAGTTCTTC

d_call: .
v_call: TRBV12-3/TRBV12-4
j_call: TRBJ2-5
clone_size: .
cdr3_aa: CASRSVVEETQYF
cdr3_nt: TGTGCCAGCAGATCCGTAGTAGAAGAGACCCAGTACTTC

d_call: .
v_call: TRBV9
j_call: TRBJ2-2
clone_size: .
cdr3_aa: CASSVLGHTANTGELFF
cdr3_nt: TGTGCCAGCAGCGTATTAGGGCACACCGCGAACACCGGGGAGCTGTTTTTT

d_call: .
v_call: TRBV30
j_call: TRBJ2-5
clone_size: .
cdr3_aa: CAWSESETQYF
cdr3_nt: TGTGCCTGGAGTGAATCAGAGACCCAGTACTTC

d_call: .
v_call: TRBV19
j_call: TRBJ2-1
clone_size: .
cdr3_aa: CASSIPWGQQFF
cdr3_nt: TGTGCCAGTAGTATCCCCTGGGGCCAGCAGTTCTTC

d_call: .
v_call: TRBV11-3
j_call: TRBJ2-5
clone_size: .
cdr3_aa: CASSPNRWNRGGETQYF
cdr3_nt: TGTGCCAGCAGCCCCAATAGGTGGAACAGGGGGGGAGAGACCCAGTACTTC

d_call: .
v_call: TRBV6-2/TRBV6-3
j_call: TRBJ2-5
clone_size: .
cdr3_aa: CASSYSIETQYF
cdr3_nt: TGTGCCAGCAGTTACTCGATAGAGACCCAGTACTTC